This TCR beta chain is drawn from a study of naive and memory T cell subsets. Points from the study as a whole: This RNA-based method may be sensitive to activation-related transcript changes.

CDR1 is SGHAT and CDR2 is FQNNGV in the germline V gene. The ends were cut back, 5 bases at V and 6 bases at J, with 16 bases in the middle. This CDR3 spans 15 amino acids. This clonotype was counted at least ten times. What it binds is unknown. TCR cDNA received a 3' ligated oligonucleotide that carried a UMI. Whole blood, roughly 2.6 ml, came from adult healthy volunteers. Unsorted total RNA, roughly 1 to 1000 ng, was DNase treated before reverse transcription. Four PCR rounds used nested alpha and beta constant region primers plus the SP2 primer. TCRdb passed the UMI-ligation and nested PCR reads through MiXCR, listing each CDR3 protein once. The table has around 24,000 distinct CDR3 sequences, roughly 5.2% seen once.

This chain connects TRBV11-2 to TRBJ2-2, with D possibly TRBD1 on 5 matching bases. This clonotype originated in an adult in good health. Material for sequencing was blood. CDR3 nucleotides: TGTGCCAGCAGCCCCGCCAGGGCGGCGTCCGGGGAGCTGTTTTTT. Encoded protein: CASSPARAASGELFF.